The 8 T cell receptor beta chains below all came from one sample that was sequenced in a study of blood T cell repertoires in COVID-19 (dated by TCRdb to between 2020 and 2021). The library was generated by the immunoSEQ multiplex PCR assay. This immuneACCESS table, as held by TCRdb, lists in-frame sequences with V and J called but not all clones. Of the missing ones, under half trace to an unresolved V gene in checked studies; the others have no known cause. The sample profile shows about 180,000 clones; over 75% of them were found once. The ten largest make up roughly 8.9% of the sample. Material: PBMCs or T cells enriched from blood (not recorded which). These receptors were obtained from a woman in her late teens or twenties who had recovered from COVID-19.

The V call is TRBV6-1, the J call TRBJ1-1, with TRBD1 identical over 8 bases. This CDR3 spans 16 amino acids. The J segment lost 1 base and the V segment lost 1 base, leaving 5 bases of the junction unmatched. The germline V gene encodes CDR1 MNHNS and CDR2 SASEGT. The CDR3 loop is CASSEGIGQGNTEAFF. The DNA of the CDR3 is TGTGCCAGCAGTGAAGGGATAGGACAGGGGAACACTGAAGCTTTCTTT.

This clone has more than one count but fewer than ten. This chain connects TRBV30 to TRBJ1-6; TRBD1 matches 8 bases. In germline, CDR1 is GTSNPN, CDR2 SVGIG (reference sequence). V dropped 5 bases and J dropped 3; count of bases not matched to a gene: 3. The CDR3 extends over 14 amino acids. Here the CDR3 DNA reads TGTGCCTGGCTACAGGGGGGCTATAATTCACCCCTCCACTTT. It translates to CAWLQGGYNSPLHF.

The rearrangement joins TRBV10-3 to TRBJ2-1; D remains ambiguous. V gave up 7 bases and J gave up 7 bases, with 11 bases separating them. There are 12 residues in the CDR3. CDR1 is ENHRY and CDR2 is SYGVKD in the germline V gene. The CDR3 protein is CAITGDGNEQFF. CDR3 DNA: TGTGCCATCACCGGCGACGGGAATGAGCAGTTCTTC.

The chain carries TRBV5-1 and TRBJ2-7; the D gene is possibly TRBD2 (5 bases). This CDR3 contains 14 residues. Trimming left V 2 bases short and J 0 bases short, with 9 bases between. Germline CDR1 is SGHRS and CDR2 is YFSETQ. CDR3 nucleotides: TGCGCCAGCAGCTTTCTAGGGAGCTCCTACGAGCAGTACTTC. This encodes CASSFLGSSYEQYF. Full variable domain (outside the CDR3, taken from reference TRBV5-1 and TRBJ2-7): KAGVTQTPRYLIKTRGQQVTLSCSPISGHRSVSWYQQTPGQGLQFLFEYFSETQRNKGNFPGRFSGRQFSNSRSEMNVSTLELGDSALYLCASSFLGSSYEQYFGPGTRLTVT.

This rearrangement joins TRBV28 to TRBJ1-6; 9 positions agree with TRBD1. Germline V gene sequence: CDR1 MDHEN, CDR2 SYDVKM. V was pared by 7 bases and J by 2 bases, with 6 bases of the junction left unmatched. CDR3 length: 16 residues. The CDR3 is CASKETGGAYNSPLHF. The DNA for the CDR3 is TGTGCCAGCAAAGAGACAGGGGGGGCCTATAATTCACCCCTCCACTTT.

The J gene is TRBJ1-3, the V gene TRBV19; 7 bases align to TRBD1. This CDR3 is 18 amino acids long. The ends lost 0 bases at V and 2 bases at J; junction bases unmatched: 10. Germline CDR1 LNHDA, CDR2 SQIVND (reference sequence). CDR3 coding DNA: TGTGCCAGTAGTATAGAGGAGGGGGCGAAAGAAGCTGGAAACACCATATATTTT. Residues: CASSIEEGAKEAGNTIYF. The entire variable domain, with the rest obtained from reference TRBV19 and TRBJ1-3, is as follows: DGGITQSPKYLFRKEGQNVTLSCEQNLNHDAMYWYRQDPGQGLRLIYYSQIVNDFQKGDIAEGYSVSREKKESFPLTVTSAQKNPTAFYLCASSIEEGAKEAGNTIYFGEGSWLTVV.

The rearrangement joins TRBV6-2 or TRBV6-3 to TRBJ2-7, with a weak D call TRBD2 (5 bases). Germline V gene lookup returns CDR1 MNHEY and CDR2 SVGEGT. CDR3 length: 18 amino acids. V was shortened by 0 bases and J by 2 bases, with 20 bases between the two germline ends. The CDR3 nucleotides are TGTGCCAGCAGTTACTCTATCGGGGAAACCCAACTCCCCTACGAGCAGTACTTC. Protein product: CASSYSIGETQLPYEQYF.

The rearrangement links TRBV19 to TRBJ2-5; 7 positions match TRBD1. The CDR3 sequence is 13 residues long. Germline V gene lookup returns CDR1 LNHDA and CDR2 SQIVND (reference sequence). Losses at the gene ends were 8 bases for V and 3 bases for J; bases not matched to a gene: 6. CDR3 nucleotide sequence: TGTGCCAGTTCCCGAGGGGGCAAAGAGACCCAGTACTTC. Translation gives CASSRGGKETQYF.